Reported below is one TCR beta chain. This sample was taken from a study of blood T cell repertoires in COVID-19. Overall study context: Acute-phase and convalescent COVID-19 samples originated in the United States, Italy and Spain.

Seattle patients were enrolled during active infection and followed longitudinally. Original processing methods: Nucleated cell number was recorded as an estimate derived from reference gene primer amplification. TCRdb keeps only in-frame clones here, not all; method: immunoSEQ multiplex PCR. V, J and clone size were drawn from that table, and D and trimming were deduced from the DNA. The sample carries about 120,000 clones, nearly 90% recorded once. Per the germline V gene, CDR1 is MDHEN and CDR2 is SYDVKM. V lost 5 bases, J lost 5 bases, and 8 bases stayed unmatched. CDR3 length equals 14 residues. The genes are TRBV28 and TRBJ1-2, with 7 bases lining up with TRBD1. The TCR was taken from an older woman with COVID-19, enrolled during active disease. The sequencing sample was made of peripheral blood. CDR3 coding DNA: TGTGCCAGCAGTCCATATACAGGGGTGTATGGCTACACCTTC. Its translation is CASSPYTGVYGYTF.